The clone carrying this T cell receptor beta chain was picked up a small number of times. This entry is derived from a study of blood T cell repertoires in COVID-19. Profiled with immunoSEQ multiplex PCR; TCRdb holds only in-frame clones, not every one. The sample lists 120,000 to 150,000 clones; 80% to 90% were seen once. The sequence came from a woman aged 45 to 65 with acute COVID-19. Sequencing input: PBMCs or T cells enriched from blood (not recorded which).

The chain's CDR3 is CATSREISDYQPQHF. The CDR3 nucleotides read TGTGCCACCAGCAGAGAAATCAGTGATTATCAGCCCCAGCATTTT. The chain couples TRBV15 to TRBJ1-5, with unresolved D. V was cut by 0 bases and J by 5 bases, with 11 bases left in between. There are 15 residues in the CDR3. Germline V gene sequence: CDR1 LNHNV, CDR2 YYDKDF (reference sequence).